This T cell receptor (beta chain) derives from a study of blood T cell repertoires in COVID-19. Study summary: PBMCs, B-cell-depleted T cells, or T cells were the source of the cDNA or gDNA that made up the material.

As handled by the study authors: Cell counts per sample came from amplifying reference gene primers. Using immunoSEQ multiplex PCR, the repertoire was profiled, and TCRdb retains in-frame clones only, with some absent. From that table come the V and J calls and clone size; the DNA was used to work out D and trimming. The profile shows under 300,000 clones, 90% to 95% of them singletons. CDR1 and CDR2 (germline): SGHTA, FQGNSA. The CDR3 loop spans 15 amino acids. Trimming shortened V by 1 base and J by 9 bases, and 17 bases separated the two germline ends. Participants spanned ages 18 to 89 years and resided in 20 to 25 US areas. Self-reported history from a screening survey and questionnaire set each donor's cohort.

This clonotype was obtained from a young woman who had recovered from COVID-19. Sequenced material: PBMCs or T cells enriched from blood (not recorded which). The chain couples TRBV7-2 to TRBJ2-3; no clear D. The CDR3 coding sequence is TGTGCCAGCAGCTTAGAGATCTATCAGGCCTCGACGCAGTATTTT. Translation: CASSLEIYQASTQYF.